A selection of T cell receptor beta chains follows, all from one sample in a study of blood T cell repertoires in COVID-19. TCRdb's table, derived via immunoSEQ multiplex PCR, lists solely in-frame clones and lacks some. The sample lists around 500,000 clones, 88% seen once, with 1.5% to 2% in the top ten. Source material: PBMCs or T cells enriched from blood (not recorded which). Every receptor here comes from a woman between 40 and 55 years old who had recovered from COVID-19. Each CDR3 is given with its conserved first and last residue. A D gene is named only where the DNA matches it firmly. Rows may omit the clone size; those that give it use once, few, many or a size class.

D	V	size	J	DNA	CDR3
TRBD1	TRBV5-5	-	TRBJ2-1	TGTGCCAGCAGCTTCCTACTGACAGGGGCCTACAATGAGCAGTTCTTC	CASSFLLTGAYNEQFF
TRBD1	TRBV5-4	-	TRBJ2-7	TGTGCCAGCAGTTCCCGCTCCGGGACAGGGCGCTCAGAGCAGTACTTC	CASSSRSGTGRSEQYF
TRBD1	TRBV5-1	-	TRBJ2-6	TGCGCCAGCACTCCGAGGACAGGGGGCTCTGGGGCCAACGTCCTGACTTTC	CASTPRTGGSGANVLTF
-	TRBV5-1	-	TRBJ2-1	TGCGCCAGCAGCCCGCAACTAGAACGGGCTGAGCAGTTCTTC	CASSPQLERAEQFF
-	TRBV6-5	-	TRBJ1-3	TGTGCCAGCAGGTTGACAGGATCTGGAAACACCATATATTTT	CASRLTGSGNTIYF
TRBD1	TRBV5-1	-	TRBJ1-2	TGCGCCAGCAGCAAAGGACAGGTTGATGATGGCTACACCTTC	CASSKGQVDDGYTF
-	TRBV7-8	-	TRBJ1-1	TGTGCCAGCAGCTTAGTACCGGGGAGGGGCTATGAAGCTTTCTTT	CASSLVPGRGYEAFF
-	TRBV27	-	TRBJ1-4	TGTGCCAGCAGTTTAATTAGAAATGAAAAACTGTTTTTT	CASSLIRNEKLFF
-	TRBV4-3	-	TRBJ2-7	TGCGCCAGCAGCCAGTCATCTAGCCTCCGCCCCTACGAGCAGTACTTC	CASSQSSSLRPYEQYF
TRBD2	TRBV5-5	-	TRBJ2-7	TGTGCCAGCAGCTTGTGGGAGGGAGGACAGTACTTC	CASSLWEGGQYF
-	TRBV9	-	TRBJ1-1	TGTGCCAGCAGCCAAGGACAGATCACTGAAGCTTTCTTT	CASSQGQITEAFF
TRBD1	TRBV27	-	TRBJ1-2	TGTGCCAGCAGTGTCGAGGGACAGGGTTATGGCTACACCTTC	CASSVEGQGYGYTF
TRBD2	TRBV2	-	TRBJ2-1	TGTGCCAGCAGGGGACTAGCGGTTACTTCCTACAATGAGCAGTTCTTC	CASRGLAVTSYNEQFF
-	TRBV25-1	-	TRBJ1-1	TGTGCCAGCAGTGTCCAGGGATGGGTGCCGAACACTGAAGCTTTCTTT	CASSVQGWVPNTEAFF
TRBD2	TRBV9	few	TRBJ2-2	TGTGCCAGCAGCGCCAGCGTCATAGCGGGAGCGACCGGGGAGCTGTTTTTT	CASSASVIAGATGELFF
TRBD1	TRBV19	-	TRBJ2-3	TGTGCCAGTAGTATAGATCAGGGGGCTCTTACGCAGTATTTT	CASSIDQGALTQYF
-	TRBV2	-	TRBJ1-1	TGTGCCAGCAGTGACAGGGTAGCGGGGACTGAAGCTTTCTTT	CASSDRVAGTEAFF
TRBD2	TRBV19	-	TRBJ2-1	TGTGCCAGTACCACATCAGGACTAGCTTACAATGAGCAGTTCTTC	CASTTSGLAYNEQFF
-	TRBV19	-	TRBJ2-2	TGTGCCAGTATGGCAGCGGACACCGGGGAGCTGTTTTTT	CASMAADTGELFF
-	TRBV9	-	TRBJ1-2	TGTGCCAGCAGCGTAGCTACTGGGGCAGGATGGGATGGCTACACCTTC	CASSVATGAGWDGYTF
-	TRBV29-1	-	TRBJ2-5	TGCAGCGTTAGAGGACAGTACCAAGAGACCCAGTACTTC	CSVRGQYQETQYF
-	TRBV10-3	-	TRBJ1-1	TGTGCCATCAGTTTCTCACAGGGCTGGACTGAAGCTTTCTTT	CAISFSQGWTEAFF
-	TRBV7-8	-	TRBJ2-5	TGTGCCAGCAGCTCCCCCGACTACGACCAAGAGACCCAGTACTTC	CASSSPDYDQETQYF
TRBD1	TRBV29-1	once	TRBJ1-2	TGCAGCGTGGGGGACAGGCCCATCTATGGCTACACCTTC	CSVGDRPIYGYTF
-	TRBV4-1	many	TRBJ1-1	TGCGCCAGCAGCTGGAGGGACGGACAGAACACTGAAGCTTTCTTT	CASSWRDGQNTEAFF
-	TRBV10-3	-	TRBJ1-5	TGTGCCATGGCGGGGGCTAGCAATCAGCCCCAGCATTTT	CAMAGASNQPQHF
TRBD1	TRBV30	-	TRBJ1-4	TGTGCCTGGTCTCCGGGACAGGGGAATGAAAAACTGTTTTTT	CAWSPGQGNEKLFF
-	TRBV5-1	-	TRBJ1-2	TGCGCCAGCAGCGTCAGACCGGGAAGGGACTATGGCTACACCTTC	CASSVRPGRDYGYTF
TRBD1	TRBV11-2	-	TRBJ1-2	TGTGCCAGCAGCCCTGACAGGGGGCGAACTAACTATGGCTACACCTTC	CASSPDRGRTNYGYTF
TRBD1	TRBV10-2	once	TRBJ1-1	TGCGCCAGCAGTGATGTTGGGCAGGGGGCAGGGGCTTTCTTT	CASSDVGQGAGAFF
-	TRBV6-7	few	TRBJ2-7	TGTGCCAGCAGTTACTCGCCCTCACTAGCTAGCTACGAGCAGTACTTC	CASSYSPSLASYEQYF
TRBD1	TRBV3-1/TRBV3-2	-	TRBJ1-2	TGTGCCAGCAGCCCTGAGGATACCGGGACAGACTATGGCTACACCTTC	CASSPEDTGTDYGYTF
TRBD1	TRBV11-3	-	TRBJ2-7	TGTGCCAGCAGCCACTGGGACAGCACCTACGAGCAGTACTTC	CASSHWDSTYEQYF
-	TRBV6-6	few	TRBJ2-2	TGTGCCAGCGGCAACACCGGGGAGCTGTTTTTT	CASGNTGELFF
-	TRBV27	-	TRBJ1-1	TGTGCCAGCAGTTTAGAGGCGGTTAACACTGAAGCTTTCTTT	CASSLEAVNTEAFF
TRBD1	TRBV27	-	TRBJ1-5	TGTGCCAGCAGTCCGACAGGGACCAATCAGCCCCAGCATTTT	CASSPTGTNQPQHF
TRBD1	TRBV10-3	-	TRBJ1-6	TGTGCCATCAGCCAACAGGGGGCTGATTCACCCCTCCACTTT	CAISQQGADSPLHF
-	TRBV7-9	few	TRBJ2-1	TGTGCCAGCTCCGATAGCCCCTACAATGAGCAGTTCTTC	CASSDSPYNEQFF
-	TRBV3-1/TRBV3-2	-	TRBJ2-4	TGTGCCAGCAGTTATCAAAACATTCAGTACTTC	CASSYQNIQYF
TRBD1	TRBV6-5	once	TRBJ1-2	TGTGCCAGCAGTCCCCCGGACAGGCTAGCCTATGGCTACACCTTC	CASSPPDRLAYGYTF
-	TRBV6-1	-	TRBJ1-2	TGTGCCAGCAGTTCCACAGGAAGATGGGGCTACACCTTC	CASSSTGRWGYTF
-	TRBV7-9	-	TRBJ1-1	TGTGCCAGCAGCTTAGCGCTGGCAGGGGAGAGAACTGAAGCTTTCTTT	CASSLALAGERTEAFF
-	TRBV30	-	TRBJ1-2	TGTGCCTGGAGTTTGGTGACTAGTGCAGGGTTGGGAGGCTACACCTTC	CAWSLVTSAGLGGYTF
-	TRBV11-2	-	TRBJ2-7	TGTGCCAGCAGCCCCCAATTAGTCTACGAGCAGTACTTC	CASSPQLVYEQYF
TRBD2	TRBV19	-	TRBJ2-1	TGTGCCAGTAGTATAGATCCACCTCTAGCGGGAGGGCGGAATGAGCAGTTCTTC	CASSIDPPLAGGRNEQFF
-	TRBV4-3	-	TRBJ1-1	TGCGCCAGCAGCCAAGATGGGCTGAACACTGAAGCTTTCTTT	CASSQDGLNTEAFF
TRBD2	TRBV6-5	-	TRBJ2-1	TGTGCCAGCAGTCATGGACTAGCGTTCAATGAGCAGTTCTTC	CASSHGLAFNEQFF
TRBD2	TRBV14	-	TRBJ2-7	TGTGCCAGCAGCCAACTAGCGGGATGGAACGAGCAGTACTTC	CASSQLAGWNEQYF
-	TRBV27	-	TRBJ1-4	TGTGCCAGCAGTTTATCCCAACCCAGGCGACTGTTTTTT	CASSLSQPRRLFF
-	TRBV19	few	TRBJ1-6	TGTGCCAGTAGTATCGCAGGGGATGGTAATTCACCCCTCCACTTT	CASSIAGDGNSPLHF
-	TRBV6-5	once	TRBJ1-2	TGTGCCAGCATCCTGACGTCAGGGTTGAACTATGGCTACACCTTC	CASILTSGLNYGYTF
-	TRBV15	-	TRBJ1-5	TGTGCCACCAGCAGAAGGTCGACGGGTTACAATCAGCCCCAGCATTTT	CATSRRSTGYNQPQHF
TRBD1	TRBV9	once	TRBJ1-2	TGTGCCAGCAGCGTAGGCAGGGGGCTGAATGGCTACACCTTC	CASSVGRGLNGYTF